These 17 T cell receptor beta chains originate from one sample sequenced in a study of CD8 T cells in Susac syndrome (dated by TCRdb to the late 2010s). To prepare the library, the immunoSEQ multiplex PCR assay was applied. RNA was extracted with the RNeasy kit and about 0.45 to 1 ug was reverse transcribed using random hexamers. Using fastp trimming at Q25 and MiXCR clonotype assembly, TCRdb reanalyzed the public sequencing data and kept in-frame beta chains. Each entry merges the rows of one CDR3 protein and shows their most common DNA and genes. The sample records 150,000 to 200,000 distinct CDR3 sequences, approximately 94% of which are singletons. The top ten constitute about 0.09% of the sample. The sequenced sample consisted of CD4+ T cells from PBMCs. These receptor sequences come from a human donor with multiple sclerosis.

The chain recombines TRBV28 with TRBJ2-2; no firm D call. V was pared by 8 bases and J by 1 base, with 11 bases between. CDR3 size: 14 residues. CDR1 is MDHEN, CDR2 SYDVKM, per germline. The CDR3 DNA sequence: TGTGCCAGCCTCGGGTCAGGGAACACCGGGGAGCTGTTTTTT. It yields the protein CASLGSGNTGELFF.

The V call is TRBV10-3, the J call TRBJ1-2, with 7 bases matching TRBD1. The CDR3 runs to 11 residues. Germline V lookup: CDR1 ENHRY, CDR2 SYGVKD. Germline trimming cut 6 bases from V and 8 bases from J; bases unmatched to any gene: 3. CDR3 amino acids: CAIRGTVGYTF. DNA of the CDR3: TGTGCCATCAGGGGGACAGTCGGCTACACCTTC.

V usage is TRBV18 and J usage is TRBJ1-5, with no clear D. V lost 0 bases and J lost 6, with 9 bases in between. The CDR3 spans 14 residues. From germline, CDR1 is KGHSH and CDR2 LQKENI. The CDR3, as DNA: TGTGCCAGCTCACCACCCCACGGTGGTCAGCCCCAGCATTTT. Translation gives CASSPPHGGQPQHF.

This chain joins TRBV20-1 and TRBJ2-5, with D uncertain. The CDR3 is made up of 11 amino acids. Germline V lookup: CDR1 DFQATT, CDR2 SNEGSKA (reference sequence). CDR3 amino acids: CRVSWGETQYF. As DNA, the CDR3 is TGCAGGGTATCTTGGGGAGAGACCCAGTACTTC.

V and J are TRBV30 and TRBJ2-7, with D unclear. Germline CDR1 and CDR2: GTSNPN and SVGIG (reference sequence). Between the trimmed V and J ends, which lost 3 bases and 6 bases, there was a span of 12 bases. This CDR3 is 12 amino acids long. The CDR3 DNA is TGTGCCTGGAGAGGCCTTTTGCCCGAGCAGTACTTC. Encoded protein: CAWRGLLPEQYF.

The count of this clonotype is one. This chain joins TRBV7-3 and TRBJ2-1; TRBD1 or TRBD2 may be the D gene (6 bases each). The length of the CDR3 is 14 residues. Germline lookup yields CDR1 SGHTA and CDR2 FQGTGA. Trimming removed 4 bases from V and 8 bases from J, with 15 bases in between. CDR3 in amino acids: CASSWTDGGDEQFF. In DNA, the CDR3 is TGTGCCAGCAGCTGGACGGACGGGGGCGATGAGCAGTTCTTC.

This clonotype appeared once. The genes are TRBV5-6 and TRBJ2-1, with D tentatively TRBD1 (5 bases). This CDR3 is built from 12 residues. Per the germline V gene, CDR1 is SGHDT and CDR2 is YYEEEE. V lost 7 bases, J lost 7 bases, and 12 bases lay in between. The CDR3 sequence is CASGAQRNEQFF. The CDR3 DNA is TGTGCCAGCGGGGCCCAAAGGAATGAGCAGTTCTTC.

For the CDR3, the DNA is TGTGCCAGCAGTCGCTCATGGGACCTCGGGGACATTCAGTACTTC. Its translation: CASSRSWDLGDIQYF. The chain combines TRBV27 with TRBJ2-4; either TRBD1 or TRBD2 may supply D (5 bases each). The CDR3 loop spans 15 amino acids. V lost 5 bases and J lost 8, with 19 bases in between. Germline-derived CDR1 and CDR2 are MNHEY and SMNVEV (reference sequence).

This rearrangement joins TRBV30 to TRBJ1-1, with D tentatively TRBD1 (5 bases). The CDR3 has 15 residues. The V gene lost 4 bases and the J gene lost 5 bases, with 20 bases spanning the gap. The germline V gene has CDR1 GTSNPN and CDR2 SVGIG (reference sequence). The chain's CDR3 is CAWKTSMVRGTEAFF. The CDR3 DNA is TGTGCCTGGAAAACGTCGATGGTGAGGGGTACTGAAGCTTTCTTT.

The CDR3: CASSQDRRGEQFF. CDR3 nucleotides: TGTGCCAGCAGCCAAGACCGTCGGGGCGAGCAGTTCTTC. V gene TRBV3-1 combines with J gene TRBJ2-1; D might be TRBD1 or TRBD2, each matching 5 bases. Per germline, CDR1 LGHDT and CDR2 YNNKEL (reference sequence). Between the trimmed V and J ends, which lost 0 bases and 10 bases, there was a span of 10 bases. The CDR3 consists of 13 residues.

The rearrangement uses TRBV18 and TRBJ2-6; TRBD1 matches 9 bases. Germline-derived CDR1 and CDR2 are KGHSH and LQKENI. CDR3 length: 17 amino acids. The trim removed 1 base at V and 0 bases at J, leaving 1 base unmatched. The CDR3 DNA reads TGTGCCAGCTCACCACAACAGGGGGCCTCTGGGGCCAACGTCCTGACTTTC. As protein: CASSPQQGASGANVLTF.

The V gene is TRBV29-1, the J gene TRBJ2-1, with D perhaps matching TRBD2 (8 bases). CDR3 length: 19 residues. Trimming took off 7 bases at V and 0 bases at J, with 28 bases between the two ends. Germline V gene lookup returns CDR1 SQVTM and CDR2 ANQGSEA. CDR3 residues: CSAQSGGSGLAGSYNEQFF. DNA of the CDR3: TGCAGCGCCCAATCAGGGGGTAGTGGGCTAGCGGGCTCCTACAATGAGCAGTTCTTC.

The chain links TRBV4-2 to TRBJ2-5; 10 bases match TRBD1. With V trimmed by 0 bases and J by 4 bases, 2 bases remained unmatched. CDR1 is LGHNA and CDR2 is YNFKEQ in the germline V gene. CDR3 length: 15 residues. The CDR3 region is CASSQERTGGETQYF. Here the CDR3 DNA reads TGTGCCAGCAGCCAAGAGCGGACAGGGGGAGAGACCCAGTACTTC.

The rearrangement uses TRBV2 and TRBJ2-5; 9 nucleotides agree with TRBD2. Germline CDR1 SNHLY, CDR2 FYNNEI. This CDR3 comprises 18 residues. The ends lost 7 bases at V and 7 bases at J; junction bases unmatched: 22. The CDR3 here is CASKRAQGTSTLSGTQYF. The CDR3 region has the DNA TGTGCCAGCAAACGAGCCCAGGGGACTAGCACACTATCGGGGACCCAGTACTTC.

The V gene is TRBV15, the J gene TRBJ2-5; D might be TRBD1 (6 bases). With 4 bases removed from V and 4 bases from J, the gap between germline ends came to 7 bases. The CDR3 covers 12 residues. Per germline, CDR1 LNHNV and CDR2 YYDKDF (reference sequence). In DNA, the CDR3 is TGTGCCACCAGCACGGACAGAGAGACCCAGTACTTC. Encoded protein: CATSTDRETQYF.

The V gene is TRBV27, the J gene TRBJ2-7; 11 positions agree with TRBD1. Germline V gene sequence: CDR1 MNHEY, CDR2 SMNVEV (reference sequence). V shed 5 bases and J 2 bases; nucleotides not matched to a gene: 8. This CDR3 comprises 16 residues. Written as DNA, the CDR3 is TGTGCCAGCAGTCTTAACCCGGGACAGGGGGCCTACGAGCAGTACTTC. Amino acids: CASSLNPGQGAYEQYF.

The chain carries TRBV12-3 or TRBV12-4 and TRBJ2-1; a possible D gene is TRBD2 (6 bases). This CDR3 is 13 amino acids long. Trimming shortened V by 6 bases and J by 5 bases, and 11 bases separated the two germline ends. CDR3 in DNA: TGTGCCAGCAGCCCGCGGGGAAACAATGAGCAGTTCTTC. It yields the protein CASSPRGNNEQFF.